This T cell receptor (beta chain) was sequenced for a study of blood T cell repertoires in COVID-19. About the study: The United States, Italy and Spain were the sources of the acute and convalescent COVID-19 samples. T cells, B-cell-depleted T cells, or PBMCs supplied cDNA or gDNA.

Original data processing: Reference gene primer amplification gave nucleated cell count estimates. Data came from immunoSEQ multiplex PCR; TCRdb stores just in-frame clones and leaves some out. Clone size and the V and J calls come from that table; the DNA yielded D and trimming. The sample consists of 250,000 to 300,000 clones, around 90% of them appearing once. Looked up from germline, CDR1 is SGHVS and CDR2 is FQNEAQ. Deletions cut 5 bases from V and 5 bases from J, with 13 bases between. This CDR3 spans 14 amino acids. The chain combines TRBV7-8 with TRBJ1-5; D ambiguous. This clonotype originated in a man in his fifties with acute or convalescent COVID-19. What was sequenced was peripheral blood. The CDR3 DNA reads as TGTGCCAGCAGCCCCCGACAATTTCATCAGCCCCAGCATTTT. This codes for CASSPRQFHQPQHF.